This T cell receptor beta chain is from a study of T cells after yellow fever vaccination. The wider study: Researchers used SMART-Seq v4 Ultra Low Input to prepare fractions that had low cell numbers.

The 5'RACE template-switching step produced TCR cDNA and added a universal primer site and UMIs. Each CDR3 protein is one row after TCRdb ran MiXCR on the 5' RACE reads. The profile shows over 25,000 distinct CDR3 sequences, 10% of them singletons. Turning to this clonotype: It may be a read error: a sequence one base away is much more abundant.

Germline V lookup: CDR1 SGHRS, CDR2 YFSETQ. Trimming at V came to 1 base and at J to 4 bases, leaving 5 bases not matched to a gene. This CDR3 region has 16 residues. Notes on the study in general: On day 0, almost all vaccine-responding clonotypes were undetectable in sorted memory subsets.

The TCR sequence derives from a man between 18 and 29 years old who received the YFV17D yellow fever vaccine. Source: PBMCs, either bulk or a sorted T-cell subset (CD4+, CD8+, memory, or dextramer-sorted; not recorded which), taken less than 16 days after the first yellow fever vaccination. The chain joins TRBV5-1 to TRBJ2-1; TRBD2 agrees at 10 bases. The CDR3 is CASSLTSGEGYNEQFF. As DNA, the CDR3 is TGCGCCAGCAGCTTGACTAGCGGGGAGGGGTACAATGAGCAGTTCTTC.